The following is a T cell receptor (beta chain) sequence with its context. TCRdb keeps only in-frame clones here, not all; method: immunoSEQ multiplex PCR. The table has tens of thousands of clones, approximately 91% seen once. The record originates from a study of T cells in tuberculosis. This CDR3 region has 15 residues. The germline V gene encodes CDR1 MNHEY and CDR2 SVGAGI. V lost 6 bases and J 4 bases, leaving 18 bases between the germline ends. Thawed, overnight-rested PBMC were stained with GMM-loaded CD1B tetramer, viability dye and anti-CD3, then sorted. C32 glucose monomycolate from Rhodococcus equi was loaded onto the CD1B tetramers.

The V gene is TRBV6-5, the J gene TRBJ1-1; maybe TRBD1 (5 bases). The sample was CD1b-GMM tetramer-negative cells sorted from PBMCs. This TCR was sampled from an adult woman with latent tuberculosis. CDR3 amino acids: CASRPTGGVGTEAFF. Here the CDR3 DNA reads TGTGCCAGCAGACCAACAGGAGGGGTGGGCACTGAAGCTTTCTTT.